This passage covers 9 T cell receptor beta chains from one sample sequenced in a study of shared clonotypes between healthy human individuals. Sequencing was performed with immunoSEQ multiplex PCR; in TCRdb, only in-frame clones are kept and a portion is missing. The data contain approximately 650,000 clones, about 95% of them seen just once; the ten biggest clones take up around 0.11%. It was CD45RO-negative cells, positively selected for CCR7, that made up naive CD8 cells, with terminally differentiated effector memory CD45RA+ cells excluded. The sample taken for sequencing was naive CD8+ T cells sorted from blood. The receptor set was obtained from a young woman in good health.

The genes are TRBV5-6 and TRBJ2-7; D is ambiguous. Trimming left V 2 bases short and J 1 base short, with 4 bases between. In germline, CDR1 is SGHDT, CDR2 YYEEEE. The CDR3 is made up of 12 amino acids. The CDR3 loop reads CASSFASYEQYF. The CDR3 DNA reads TGTGCCAGCAGCTTTGCGTCCTACGAGCAGTACTTC.

The V call is TRBV19, the J call TRBJ2-5, with D perhaps TRBD2 (5 bases). The germline gives CDR1 LNHDA, CDR2 SQIVND (reference sequence). Trimming took off 5 bases at V and 1 base at J, with 20 bases between the two ends. The CDR3 is 17 residues long. The CDR3 sequence is CASSLRGPRPLQETQYF. In DNA, the CDR3 is TGTGCCAGTAGTCTCCGGGGTCCCCGGCCCCTCCAAGAGACCCAGTACTTC.

This clone was detected once. The CDR3 is CASSIARGNTGELFF. The CDR3 DNA is TGTGCCAGTAGTATAGCAAGGGGGAACACCGGGGAGCTGTTTTTT. This chain uses TRBV19 with TRBJ2-2; D perhaps matches TRBD1 (5 bases). The CDR3 covers 15 residues. Germline V gene sequence: CDR1 LNHDA, CDR2 SQIVND (reference sequence). The germline V and J ends were trimmed by 1 base and 1 base, with 7 bases remaining between them.

This chain connects TRBV5-6 to TRBJ2-1; 14 bases match TRBD2. The CDR3 spans 17 residues. From germline, CDR1 is SGHDT and CDR2 YYEEEE. After removal of 0 bases from V and 3 bases from J, the junction contained 2 bases not matched to a gene. The CDR3 coding sequence is TGTGCCAGCAGCTTGGAGGGACTAGCGGGAGTCTACAATGAGCAGTTCTTC. Residues: CASSLEGLAGVYNEQFF.

To note about this clone: The sample carries other DNA sequences with the same CDR3. This chain connects TRBV28 to TRBJ2-2; D is ambiguous. Germline assignment: CDR1 MDHEN and CDR2 SYDVKM. The CDR3 sequence is 14 residues long. The V and J ends lost 3 bases and 5 bases respectively, with 10 bases between them. CDR3 DNA sequence: TGTGCCAGCAGTTTTAGACGGGTGACCGGGGAGCTGTTTTTT. It encodes CASSFRRVTGELFF. Variable domain in full (rest from reference TRBV28 and TRBJ2-2): DVKVTQSSRYLVKRTGEKVFLECVQDMDHENMFWYRQDPGLGLRLIYFSYDVKMKEKGDIPEGYSVSREKKERFSLILESASTNQTSMYLCASSFRRVTGELFFGEGSRLTVL.

This clone was seen just once. V gene TRBV14 combines with J gene TRBJ2-1; TRBD1 might be the D (6 bases). The germline CDR1 and CDR2 sequences are SGHDN and FVKESK. The CDR3 covers 16 residues. V was cut by 1 base and J by 4 bases, with 14 bases left in between. CDR3 in DNA: TGTGCCAGCAGCCAAGCCCGGGACACCCGGTACAATGAGCAGTTCTTC. Translation: CASSQARDTRYNEQFF.

V and J are TRBV15 and TRBJ1-4; TRBD1 is a possible D gene (5 bases). V shed 0 bases and J shed 5 bases, with 19 bases lying between them. This CDR3 region has 18 residues. Germline CDR1 reads LNHNV; CDR2 reads YYDKDF (reference sequence). CDR3 bases: TGTGCCACCAGCAGAGATGGGGTCCCTGGGACGGAAAATGAAAAACTGTTTTTT. This sequence encodes CATSRDGVPGTENEKLFF.

The chain joins TRBV6-6 to TRBJ2-7; 11 nucleotides align to TRBD2. CDR1 is MNHNY and CDR2 is SVGAGI in the germline V gene (reference sequence). This CDR3 spans 16 amino acids. V gave up 5 bases and J gave up 6 bases; unmatched junction bases: 12. The CDR3 reads CASSNFLAGGPGEQYF. The CDR3 DNA reads TGTGCCAGCAGTAACTTCTTAGCGGGAGGGCCGGGCGAGCAGTACTTC.

As regards this clone: This CDR3 is also generated by other DNA sequences in the sample. The chain has TRBV5-4 and TRBJ2-7, with D unclear. Trimming removed 0 bases at V and 3 bases at J, with 7 bases between. This CDR3 region has 13 residues. Germline V gene data show CDR1 as SGHNT and CDR2 as YYREEE (reference sequence). CDR3 sequence reads: CASSLAGSYEQYF. The CDR3 DNA reads TGTGCCAGCAGCTTGGCCGGTAGCTACGAGCAGTACTTC.